This T cell receptor beta chain was recorded in a study of T cell responses to AZD1222 COVID-19 vaccine. Regarding the study as a whole: The study sampled repertoires only after the peak T cell response. Close to half of all spike-specific TCRs reportedly target regions of the variants that are unmutated. Most donors were white British, females outnumbered males, and clonal diversity was possibly underestimated.

The CDR3 is made up of 11 amino acids. V was clipped by 6 bases and J by 3 bases, with 3 bases between them. Germline CDR1 MDHEN, CDR2 SYDVKM. Using immunoSEQ multiplex PCR, the repertoire was profiled, and TCRdb retains in-frame clones only, with some absent. The data show some 190,000 clones, around 90% seen once. On this clone: The antigen is not known.

Pooled together were second doses at about 4 or about 12 weeks. The sequence derives from an adult who received the AZD1222 COVID-19 vaccine. The sample here was peripheral blood, taken 28 days after the second AZD1222 dose. The chain has TRBV28 and TRBJ1-5; no reliable D call. This CDR3 is CASRTNQPQHF. CDR3 DNA sequence: TGTGCCAGCAGAACCAATCAGCCCCAGCATTTT.